A selection of T cell receptor beta chains follows, all from one sample in a study of cytomegalovirus exposure and HLA in healthy donors. Libraries were prepared by immunoSEQ multiplex PCR; TCRdb keeps only in-frame clonotypes and omits some of them. The sample lists 110,000 to 150,000 clones; 70% to 85% were seen once. Sequencing was performed on PBMCs. The receptors originated from an older woman in good health and CMV-seropositive. CDR3s include the opening cysteine and the closing phenylalanine or tryptophan. D genes are given only for firm matches. Clone size appears in some rows only: once, few, many, or a class for an expanded clone.

V gene: TRBV6-5; D gene: NA; clone size: NA; J gene: TRBJ2-7; CDR3 DNA: TGTGCCAGCGCTGGGTTAGCGGCCTACTACGAGCAGTACTTC; CDR3 protein: CASAGLAAYYEQYF
V gene: TRBV5-6; D gene: TRBD2; clone size: NA; J gene: TRBJ2-7; CDR3 DNA: TGTGCCAGCAGCTTGAAAGCGGGAGTCGAGCAGTACTTC; CDR3 protein: CASSLKAGVEQYF
V gene: TRBV11-3; D gene: NA; clone size: few; J gene: TRBJ1-5; CDR3 DNA: TGTGCCAGCAGCTTAGGGAGGGGCAGCAATCAGCCCCAGCATTTT; CDR3 protein: CASSLGRGSNQPQHF
V gene: TRBV2; D gene: TRBD1; clone size: NA; J gene: TRBJ1-2; CDR3 DNA: TGTGCCAGCAGCGATTGGACAGGGGTTCAGGGCTACACCTTC; CDR3 protein: CASSDWTGVQGYTF
V gene: TRBV28; D gene: NA; clone size: NA; J gene: TRBJ2-5; CDR3 DNA: TGTGCCAGCAGTGAGACAGGCCTCCAAGAGACCCAGTACTTC; CDR3 protein: CASSETGLQETQYF
V gene: TRBV9; D gene: NA; clone size: NA; J gene: TRBJ1-2; CDR3 DNA: TGTGCCAGCAGCCCCGACACCCCAGACTATGGCTACACCTTC; CDR3 protein: CASSPDTPDYGYTF
V gene: TRBV2; D gene: NA; clone size: NA; J gene: TRBJ1-5; CDR3 DNA: TGTGCCAGCGCGGGGGAGGGGAATCAGCCCCAGCATTTT; CDR3 protein: CASAGEGNQPQHF
V gene: TRBV27; D gene: NA; clone size: NA; J gene: TRBJ2-7; CDR3 DNA: TGTGCCAGCAATCCGGGCTACGGGGTCTCCGAGCAGTACTTC; CDR3 protein: CASNPGYGVSEQYF
V gene: TRBV2; D gene: TRBD1; clone size: NA; J gene: TRBJ1-4; CDR3 DNA: TGTGCCAGCAGTCCCTGGCCGGCGACAGGGGAGGCTAATGAAAAACTGTTTTTT; CDR3 protein: CASSPWPATGEANEKLFF
V gene: TRBV25-1; D gene: NA; clone size: NA; J gene: TRBJ2-3; CDR3 DNA: TGTGCCAGCAGTAAAGGGGTTGATACGCAGTATTTT; CDR3 protein: CASSKGVDTQYF
V gene: TRBV7-6; D gene: NA; clone size: NA; J gene: TRBJ1-1; CDR3 DNA: TGTGCCAGCAGCTTAGGAGGACTGACAGGGAACACTGAAGCTTTCTTT; CDR3 protein: CASSLGGLTGNTEAFF
V gene: TRBV5-4; D gene: TRBD2; clone size: NA; J gene: TRBJ2-1; CDR3 DNA: TGTGCCAGCAGCCGAAAAGCGGGAGGGGCCTACAATGAGCAGTTCTTC; CDR3 protein: CASSRKAGGAYNEQFF
V gene: TRBV6-5; D gene: NA; clone size: NA; J gene: TRBJ2-5; CDR3 DNA: TGTGCCAGCAGTTACTCGAGGGGGGGAGATGAGCAGTACTTC; CDR3 protein: CASSYSRGGDEQYF
V gene: TRBV7-9; D gene: TRBD2; clone size: NA; J gene: TRBJ2-7; CDR3 DNA: TGTGCCAGCAGCTTAGCAGGGACTAGCGGCCCCTCCTACGAGCAGTACTTC; CDR3 protein: CASSLAGTSGPSYEQYF
V gene: TRBV15; D gene: NA; clone size: NA; J gene: TRBJ2-3; CDR3 DNA: TGTGCCCCTCAAGTAGACAATTTT; CDR3 protein: CAPQVDNF
V gene: TRBV4-2; D gene: TRBD1; clone size: NA; J gene: TRBJ2-7; CDR3 DNA: TGTGCCAGCAGCCAGGGGCCTCTGGGACAGGGGAACTCCTACGAGCAGTACTTC; CDR3 protein: CASSQGPLGQGNSYEQYF
V gene: TRBV10-1; D gene: TRBD1; clone size: NA; J gene: TRBJ2-1; CDR3 DNA: TGCGCCATCGGGGGGTGGACAGGGGCCTACAATGAGCAGTTCTTC; CDR3 protein: CAIGGWTGAYNEQFF
V gene: TRBV6-4; D gene: TRBD1; clone size: NA; J gene: TRBJ1-1; CDR3 DNA: TGTGCCAGCAGCCCCGGGACAGGTAACACTGAAGCTTTCTTT; CDR3 protein: CASSPGTGNTEAFF
V gene: TRBV27; D gene: TRBD1; clone size: NA; J gene: TRBJ2-7; CDR3 DNA: TGTGCCAGCAGTTTATCACCTGGGGACAGCTCCTACGAGCAGTACTTC; CDR3 protein: CASSLSPGDSSYEQYF
V gene: TRBV28; D gene: NA; clone size: once; J gene: TRBJ1-1; CDR3 DNA: TGTGCCAGCACCTGGGGGGGAGTTGGGAACACTGAAGCTTTCTTT; CDR3 protein: CASTWGGVGNTEAFF
V gene: TRBV5-4; D gene: TRBD2; clone size: NA; J gene: TRBJ2-5; CDR3 DNA: TGTGCCAGCAGCCAGGGACTAGCGGGAGGGCAAGAGACCCAGTACTTC; CDR3 protein: CASSQGLAGGQETQYF
V gene: TRBV7-5; D gene: NA; clone size: once; J gene: TRBJ2-1; CDR3 DNA: TGTGCCAGAAGCTTAGGTTTAGCGGGAGCGATCTACAATGAGCAGTTCTTC; CDR3 protein: CARSLGLAGAIYNEQFF
V gene: TRBV7-3; D gene: TRBD2; clone size: NA; J gene: TRBJ2-1; CDR3 DNA: TGTGCCAGCAGCCGAGGACTAGCGGGAGAGAATGAGCAGTTCTTC; CDR3 protein: CASSRGLAGENEQFF
V gene: TRBV7-3; D gene: TRBD2; clone size: NA; J gene: TRBJ2-2; CDR3 DNA: TGTGCCAGCAGCCCTCCGGCGGGAGGGCCCGGGGAGCTGTTTTTT; CDR3 protein: CASSPPAGGPGELFF
V gene: TRBV5-6; D gene: NA; clone size: few; J gene: TRBJ2-3; CDR3 DNA: TGTGCCAGCAGCTTGGGCCCTTGGGGGGCGGGAGGCACAGATACGCAGTATTTT; CDR3 protein: CASSLGPWGAGGTDTQYF
V gene: TRBV4-3; D gene: TRBD1; clone size: NA; J gene: TRBJ1-2; CDR3 DNA: TGCGCCAGCAGCCAAGAAAGGCAGGGGGCAGGAGGCTACACCTTC; CDR3 protein: CASSQERQGAGGYTF
V gene: TRBV28; D gene: NA; clone size: NA; J gene: TRBJ1-2; CDR3 DNA: TGTGCCAGCAAGAGGGATGGCTACACCTTC; CDR3 protein: CASKRDGYTF
V gene: TRBV15; D gene: TRBD1; clone size: NA; J gene: TRBJ2-1; CDR3 DNA: TGTGCCACCAGCAGAGATCGGGACAGGTGGGGGGCGGATGAGCAGTTCTTC; CDR3 protein: CATSRDRDRWGADEQFF
V gene: TRBV4-3; D gene: TRBD2; clone size: few; J gene: TRBJ2-7; CDR3 DNA: TGCGCCAGCAGCCAAGAGAGCGGGAGCGCCTACGAGCAGTACTTC; CDR3 protein: CASSQESGSAYEQYF
V gene: TRBV5-5; D gene: NA; clone size: once; J gene: TRBJ1-1; CDR3 DNA: TGTGCCAGCAGCTTGGCGCCAGGGAAGGCCCTATGGGGGGACTTT; CDR3 protein: CASSLAPGKALWGDF
V gene: TRBV4-1; D gene: TRBD1; clone size: NA; J gene: TRBJ1-5; CDR3 DNA: TGCGCCAGCAGCCAAGATGGGACAGGGAATCAGCCCCAGCATTTT; CDR3 protein: CASSQDGTGNQPQHF
V gene: TRBV28; D gene: TRBD2; clone size: NA; J gene: TRBJ2-5; CDR3 DNA: TGTGCCAGCAGTTCTAGCGGGAGGTGGGAGACCCAGTACTTC; CDR3 protein: CASSSSGRWETQYF
V gene: TRBV28; D gene: TRBD1; clone size: once; J gene: TRBJ1-2; CDR3 DNA: TGTGCCGGAGGGACAGGGGTCGGCTACACCTTC; CDR3 protein: CAGGTGVGYTF
V gene: TRBV7-2; D gene: NA; clone size: NA; J gene: TRBJ1-1; CDR3 DNA: TGTGCCAGCAGCCGCAACCAGGGGCAGAGTGAAGCTTTCTTT; CDR3 protein: CASSRNQGQSEAFF
V gene: TRBV27; D gene: TRBD2; clone size: NA; J gene: TRBJ2-3; CDR3 DNA: TGTGCCAGCGCTCCTCGAGCGGGGGGCACAGATACGCAGTATTTT; CDR3 protein: CASAPRAGGTDTQYF
V gene: TRBV25-1; D gene: NA; clone size: NA; J gene: TRBJ1-6; CDR3 DNA: TGTGCCAGCAGCAGGGGTTATAATTCACCCCTCCACTTT; CDR3 protein: CASSRGYNSPLHF
V gene: TRBV19; D gene: NA; clone size: NA; J gene: TRBJ1-5; CDR3 DNA: TGTGCCAGTAGTATATCTCATAGTAATCAGCCCCAGCATTTT; CDR3 protein: CASSISHSNQPQHF
V gene: TRBV7-9; D gene: TRBD2; clone size: NA; J gene: TRBJ2-7; CDR3 DNA: TGTGCCAGCAGTCTTGCGCCTCCGGGACTAGCGGTGGGGGCCTACGAGCAGTACTTC; CDR3 protein: CASSLAPPGLAVGAYEQYF
V gene: TRBV10-3; D gene: TRBD1; clone size: NA; J gene: TRBJ1-5; CDR3 DNA: TGTGCCATCAGTGACCCCGGGACAGGGAAGCCCCAGCATTTT; CDR3 protein: CAISDPGTGKPQHF